This T cell receptor beta chain was sequenced during a study of blood T cell repertoires in COVID-19. The overall study: The samples span acute and convalescent COVID-19 from the United States, Italy and Spain. From T cells, B-cell-depleted T cells, or PBMCs came the material, which was cDNA or gDNA.

V dropped 0 bases and J dropped 4 bases, with 10 bases sitting between them. Germline lookup yields CDR1 SGHDT and CDR2 YYEEEE. The CDR3 loop spans 14 amino acids. This clone was found a few times. Study processing details: How many nucleated cells were present was estimated from reference gene primer amplification. Libraries were prepared by immunoSEQ multiplex PCR; TCRdb keeps only in-frame clonotypes and omits some of them. Clonal size and the V and J genes are those of that table, whereas D and trimming came from the DNA. Counted here are roughly 26,000 clones, approximately 94% occurring once; the ten biggest clones make up 3.5% to 5%.

Sequencing was performed on peripheral blood. The chain links TRBV5-6 to TRBJ1-2; no firm D call. The clonotype originates from a human donor with active COVID-19. The donor label of this sample is uncertain. CDR3 DNA sequence: TGTGCCAGCAGCTTGGGTTTGGCACCCTATGGCTACACCTTC. It specifies CASSLGLAPYGYTF. The variable domain in full, completed from reference TRBV5-6 and TRBJ1-2, reads DAGVTQSPTHLIKTRGQQVTLRCSPKSGHDTVSWYQQALGQGPQFIFQYYEEEERQRGNFPDRFSGHQFPNYSSELNVNALLLGDSALYLCASSLGLAPYGYTFGSGTRLTVV.